This T cell receptor beta chain was obtained from a study of spatial heterogeneity in lung cancer (dated by TCRdb to the late 2010s). Concerning the study at large: Samples were obtained from over 70 patients with early-stage, untreated non-small cell lung cancer from the lung TRACERx cohort. Follow-up PBMC samples were sequenced whenever the samples were available, and the median time to follow-up was about 25 months after resection. TCR repertoire features were related to nonsynonymous mutation counts determined by whole-exome sequencing of tumor tissue. Beta-chain transcripts were consistently detected in greater numbers than alpha-chain transcripts, which likely reflects a higher abundance of beta-chain transcripts. In the raw uncorrected reads, each unique combination of TCR and UMI appeared on average more than ten times. Both alpha and beta chains were TCR-sequenced in samples taken at surgery, namely 220 tumor regions, fewer than 80 matched nontumor lung samples and approximately 58 PBMC samples. TCR alpha and beta repertoires were quantitatively compared across multiple tumor regions, matched nontumor lung and blood in non-small cell lung cancer. What the study reported, not specific to this receptor: Ubiquitous expanded tumor TCRs were detected in blood more often at tumor resection than at routine follow-up. Comparisons of baseline and follow-up blood repertoires included only 14 patients. Additional single-cell paired TCR alpha and beta sequencing was considered necessary to confirm, at a functional level, the hypothesis that regional TCRs recognize regional mutations.

The protocol used for the library was 5' RACE. The sequencer was a NextSeq 500. To allow correction of PCR and sequencing errors, the TCR library protocol tagged every TCR cDNA molecule with a unique molecular identifier. From the authors' description of their analysis: Decombinator tools were used for TCR identification, UMI-based error correction and CDR3 extraction. Expanded TCRs were defined as those above a frequency of 2 per 1,000, corresponding to the top 1% of the tumor frequency distribution. Rényi diversity was computed with the R vegan package after subsampling each repertoire 100 times to 5,000 TCRs. CDR3 similarity networks were built from amino acid triplet string-kernel similarity, with CDR3s being connected when pairwise similarity was above 0.82. TCRdb itself trimmed the public reads at Q25 with fastp, ran MiXCR and retained productive beta chains. Every CDR3 protein is listed once, alongside the most common genes and DNA of its rows. These V and J calls are TCRdb output, not the study's own analysis. The sample yields fewer than 50,000 distinct CDR3 sequences; roughly a tenth were counted once. The ten largest clones take up roughly a sixth of the sample.

This sample's time point label indicates: blood at routine non-recurrence follow-up after resection. TCR sequencing used whole RNA extracted from tumor and nontumor lung tissue, or from cryopreserved PBMC samples, without cell sorting. Only patients for whom sufficient RNA was available from at least two tumor regions were selected for TCR sequencing. The CDR3 covers 12 residues, taking in both the cysteine and the phenylalanine. The kept DNA is CDR3 alone, 36 bases in frame from the first base. CDR1 and CDR2, per the germline V gene (reference sequence), are GTSNPN and SVGIG. V is clipped by 5 bases and J by 6 bases, and the sequence between their germline boundaries is 13 bases long. A remark on this clonotype: This receptor's antigen is unknown. The input lacks base qualities; no much larger clone sits a single base away.

This TCR was recovered from a female donor with early-stage non-small cell lung cancer. Recombination joined TRBV30 with TRBJ1-1, with no D gene named confidently. Specimen: PBMCs, collected at follow-up. Here is the DNA: TGTGCCTGGGGTCAGGCCGTGGCTGAAGCTTTCTTT. Its protein is CAWGQAVAEAFF.